These 3 T cell receptor beta chains originate from one sample sequenced in a study of shared clonotypes between healthy human individuals. Profiling relied on immunoSEQ multiplex PCR, and the TCRdb table lists in-frame clones only, not all of them. Seen here are roughly 640,000 clones, about 74% observed once, and the top ten hold roughly 1.7%. The source material was memory CD4+ T cells sorted from blood. Sample subset: CD45RA-negative fraction. These receptors originate from a woman between 25 and 40 years old in good health.

The chain uses TRBV10-3 and TRBJ1-2; D may be TRBD1 (6 bases). CDR3 length: 14 amino acids. Germline values: CDR1 ENHRY, CDR2 SYGVKD. V lost 2 bases to trimming and J lost 8 bases, with 15 bases between them. The CDR3 loop reads CAISERAGAKGYTF. For the CDR3, the DNA is TGTGCCATCAGTGAGAGGGCAGGGGCGAAGGGCTACACCTTC.

The chain carries TRBV25-1 and TRBJ2-7; D is perhaps TRBD1 (6 bases). Germline V gene sequence: CDR1 MGHDK, CDR2 SYGVNS. V was cut by 4 bases and J by 1 base, with 8 bases left in between. This CDR3 contains 13 residues. The CDR3 sequence is CASSVQGSYEQYF. CDR3 DNA: TGTGCCAGCAGTGTTCAGGGGTCCTACGAGCAGTACTTC.

This clone was recorded a few times. The J gene is TRBJ2-7, the V gene TRBV27; the match to TRBD1 covers 8 bases. Germline V gene data show CDR1 as MNHEY and CDR2 as SMNVEV (reference sequence). The CDR3 loop spans 16 amino acids. The ends lost 4 bases at V and 0 bases at J; junction bases unmatched: 8. This CDR3 reads CASSWQGQAFSYEQYF. In DNA form, the CDR3 reads TGTGCCAGCAGTTGGCAGGGACAGGCATTCTCCTACGAGCAGTACTTC.